This T cell receptor (beta chain) stems from a study of CD8 T cells in ankylosing spondylitis. From the 5' RACE reads, TCRdb called clonotypes with MiXCR, one entry per CDR3 protein. Of about 360,000 distinct CDR3 sequences listed, roughly 14% were seen once; the top ten hold 1.1%. The length of the CDR3 is 16 residues. From germline, CDR1 is LNHDA and CDR2 SQIVND (reference sequence). V shed 3 bases, J shed 2 bases, and the junction held 7 bases outside the gene matches. Material: blood, either unsorted or a sorted T cell fraction (not recorded which). J is TRBJ2-1 and V is TRBV19; 7 bases agree with TRBD1. This receptor was taken from a male donor with ankylosing spondylitis or in good health (not recorded which). The CDR3 loop is CASSIFVGQTYNEQFF. The CDR3 DNA reads as TGTGCCAGTAGTATTTTTGTGGGACAGACCTACAATGAGCAGTTCTTC.